This TCR beta chain was identified during a study of low-dose radiotherapy and immunotherapy resistance in tumors. For the study at large: Intravenous ipilimumab 1 mg/kg every six weeks was given with nivolumab 240 mg every two weeks. A daily 300 mg dose of oral aspirin was taken by patients for four cycles from cycle 1 day 1.

TRAV- and TRBV-specific primers, spanning alpha and beta chains, primed first-strand cDNA. For amplifying TCRs, the PCR ran for about 19 cycles with Phusion, which was used together with a constant-region primer and the adapter on the V primers. The authors amplified isolated mRNA by in vitro transcription. TCRdb re-called the reads with MiXCR, one entry per CDR3 protein. The table lists 95,000 to 100,000 distinct CDR3 sequences, more than 20% of them singletons. This CDR3 has 17 amino acids. The germline gives CDR1 DFQATT, CDR2 SNEGSKA (reference sequence). J lost 1 base, V lost 1 base, and 7 bases had no gene match. Time point of the sample: after trial treatment. Treatment indicated: LDRT plus nivolumab, ipilimumab, low-dose cyclophosphamide and aspirin (RACIN trial). All of the donors were given nivolumab, ipilimumab, aspirin, low-dose cyclophosphamide and low-dose radiotherapy as part of RACIN, a single-arm trial.

This clonotype has ten or more counts. The specimen comprised PBMCs, sampled after low-dose radiotherapy plus immunotherapy. J is TRBJ1-5 and V is TRBV20-1, with 10 bases matching TRBD1. The sequence came from a male donor with prostate cancer. CDR3 bases: TGCAGTGCTAGAGTGGGGACAGGGGTCGGGAGCAATCAGCCCCAGCATTTT. Encoded protein: CSARVGTGVGSNQPQHF.